This T cell receptor beta chain is from a study of regulatory T cells in long-lasting Graves disease. This clonotype was seen repeatedly, ten times or more. Antigen: not known. Study observations and caveats: Persistent disease preferred TRBV28, TRBJ1-2 and TRBJ2-5. TCR diversity was lower in persistent Graves' patients (versus newly diagnosed ones).

Building the TCR beta libraries relied on iRepertoire HTBI primers, and CDR3 regions underwent Arm-PCR. Using its own MiXCR run on the multiplex PCR reads, TCRdb lists one record per CDR3 protein. Found here are 400,000 to 450,000 distinct CDR3 sequences, around 15% of them singletons; the top ten hold approximately 12%. CDR1 and CDR2 (germline): MNHEY, SMNVEV (reference sequence). The CDR3 has 15 amino acids. V was trimmed by 7 bases and J by 0 bases, leaving 15 bases between them. The time point denotes: newly diagnosed GD, antithyroid drugs for less than 3 months. PBMC-extracted RNA yielded the TCR library. These records were also assigned to another study, of T cells in Graves' hyperthyroidism and ophthalmopathy.

Sample: peripheral blood mononuclear cells (PBMCs), taken at new diagnosis, from a patient treated with antithyroid drugs. The clonotype originates from a woman aged 25 to 39 with Graves disease. The chain has TRBV27 and TRBJ1-2, with D perhaps matching TRBD1 (6 bases). The CDR3 nucleotides read TGTGCCAGCACCCCGGTGACAGGAGCTAACTATGGCTACACCTTC. The encoded protein is CASTPVTGANYGYTF.